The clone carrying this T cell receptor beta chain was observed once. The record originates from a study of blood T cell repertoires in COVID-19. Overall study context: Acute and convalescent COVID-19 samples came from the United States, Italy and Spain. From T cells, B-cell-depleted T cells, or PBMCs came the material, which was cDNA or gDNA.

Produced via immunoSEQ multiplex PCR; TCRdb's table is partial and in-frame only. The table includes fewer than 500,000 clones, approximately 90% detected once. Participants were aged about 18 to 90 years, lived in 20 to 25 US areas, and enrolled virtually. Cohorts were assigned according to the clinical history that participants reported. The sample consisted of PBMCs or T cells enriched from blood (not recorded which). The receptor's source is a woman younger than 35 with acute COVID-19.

In nucleotides, the CDR3 is TGCAGCGCAACTTTCGGGGGAAGCACTGAAGCTTTCTTT. Its protein is CSATFGGSTEAFF. The chain is built from TRBV29-1 and TRBJ1-1; D perhaps matches TRBD1 (5 bases). CDR1 is SQVTM, CDR2 ANQGSEA, per germline. CDR3 size: 13 residues. Deletions cut 7 bases from V and 4 bases from J, with 16 bases between.